This TCR beta chain appears in the sequencing data of a study of OX40 agonist ivuxolimab in advanced cancers. On the study more broadly: Ivuxolimab doses were 0.01, 0.1, 0.3, 1.5, 3 or 10 mg/kg every 2 weeks. Study-wide points: The study found among the lowest clonal expansion in partial responders at 0.1-3.0 mg/kg.

Here immunoSEQ multiplex PCR was the method, and the copy in TCRdb shows in-frame clones only, minus some. The data show under 65,000 clones, with 80% to 95% seen just once and 0.35% to 0.55% held by the top ten. Per the germline V gene, CDR1 is KGHSH and CDR2 is LQKENI. Trimming removed 2 bases from V and 3 bases from J, with 8 bases in between. The CDR3 extends over 14 amino acids. This clone appeared a few times. Its antigen is currently unknown. The receptor's source is an adult with an advanced solid tumor such as melanoma, head and neck, liver or kidney cancer. The sample in question was CD4+ or CD8+ T cells sorted from blood, obtained in a trial of the OX40 agonist ivuxolimab. The chain couples TRBV18 to TRBJ2-1, with D possibly TRBD1 on 6 matching bases. The CDR3 coding sequence is TGTGCCAGCTCACCAGGGGGCAACTACAATGAGCAGTTCTTC. The encoded protein is CASSPGGNYNEQFF. Supplemented by reference TRBV18 and TRBJ2-1, the full variable domain reads NAGVMQNPRHLVRRRGQEARLRCSPMKGHSHVYWYRQLPEEGLKFMVYLQKENIIDESGMPKERFSAEFPKEGPSILRIQQVVRGDSAAYFCASSPGGNYNEQFFGPGTRLTVL.